The source of this T cell receptor (beta chain) is a study of T cell responses to AZD1222 COVID-19 vaccine listed by TCRdb under 2021. Context from the whole study: AZD1222 recipients given second doses at about 4 weeks or at about 12 weeks were pooled, since spike-specific TCR depth and breadth were not found to differ between the two schedules. A total of just over 230 trial participants underwent TCR sequencing, of whom roughly 210 had received two doses of AZD1222 and 26 had received two doses of the MenACWY control vaccine. Trial participants were enrolled by age into 18-55, 56-69 and 70-plus year subgroups, with roughly 150, 30 and 60 TCR-sequenced participants respectively. The research as a whole found: The vaccine-associated CD4 TCRs covered the entire spike protein, and the dominant responses fell in regions 160-218 and 743-854. Participants were mostly white British, with more females than males. The authors suggested clonal diversity may have been underestimated. Spike-specific TCR breadth and depth rose significantly after two AZD1222 doses compared with day 0 and with MenACWY recipients. In the small 56-69-year group, the increase in depth fell short of significance, most likely because of low power. Reportedly, close to half of the unique spike-specific TCRs recognized epitopes lying outside the regions that are mutated in the B.1.351 and B.1.1.7 variants. Because no day 14 peak-response samples were available, the repertoires could be characterized only after the peak T cell response. Only five to seven AZD1222 recipients were SARS-CoV-2 seropositive at baseline, limiting conclusions about previously exposed vaccinees.

A note on this clone: Its recognized antigen is unknown. Base qualities were left out, and no much larger clone turns up one base away.

The CDR3 covers 13 residues, taking in both the cysteine and the phenylalanine. The sequence is cut down to CDR3 DNA, 39 bases in frame from base 1. Trimming costs V 8 bases and J 0 bases, and their ends lie 10 bases apart. The time point label of this sample denotes: baseline before first vaccination. The vaccinee samples were drawn from two UK trials, COV001 and COV002, one of which was a single-blind randomized controlled phase 2/3 trial testing AZD1222 (ChAdOx1 nCoV-19) in healthy adults. Trial participant PBMC samples were collected at day 0 and day 28 after the second dose for TCRbeta chain sequencing. The CDR3 regions of human TCRbeta chains were analyzed by immunosequencing. From the authors' description of their analysis: TCRs in the repertoires were matched against a reference library of SARS-CoV-2-specific TCRs that had been generated with the MIRA antigen-specificity platform. Breadth was defined as the fraction of unique TCRs that were SARS-CoV-2-associated, and depth was defined as the fraction of total T cells that were SARS-CoV-2-associated. Using the MIRA data, every spike-specific TCR was mapped to the spike region that the TCR reacted to and assigned to either a CD4 or a CD8 class. Log10-transformed breadth and depth values were compared by one-way ANOVA with Sidak's multiple comparisons tests. Sourced from immuneACCESS, this table was stored by TCRdb with only in-frame sequences that have V and J called. A share of the clones is absent; for the studies checked, an unresolved V gene accounts for under half, and the remainder has no known explanation. That table gives V, J and clone size, and the DNA gave D and trimming. The sample contains approximately 150,000 clones, over 80% of them found a single time. The top ten clonotypes cover 1.9% of the sample.

This TCR derives from an adult in good health. The sequencing here drew on peripheral blood, taken on day 0 of AZD1222 vaccination. The chain links TRBV12-3 or TRBV12-4 with TRBJ1-1, with the D gene not clear enough to name. The CDR3 protein: CASLRELNTEAFF. The DNA reads TGTGCCAGCCTCCGGGAGCTGAACACTGAAGCTTTCTTT.